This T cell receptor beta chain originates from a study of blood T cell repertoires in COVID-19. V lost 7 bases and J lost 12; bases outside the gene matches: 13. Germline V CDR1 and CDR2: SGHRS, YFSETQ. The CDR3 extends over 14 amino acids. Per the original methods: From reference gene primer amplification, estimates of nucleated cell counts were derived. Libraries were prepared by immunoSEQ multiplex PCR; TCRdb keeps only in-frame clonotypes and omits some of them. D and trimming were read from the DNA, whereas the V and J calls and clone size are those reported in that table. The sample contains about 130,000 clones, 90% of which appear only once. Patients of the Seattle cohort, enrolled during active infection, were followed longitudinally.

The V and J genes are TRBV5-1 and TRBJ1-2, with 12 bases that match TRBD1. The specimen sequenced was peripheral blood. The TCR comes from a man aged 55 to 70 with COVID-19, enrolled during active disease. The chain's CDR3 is CASSLLGTGGVDTF. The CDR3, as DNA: TGCGCCAGCTCTCTTCTTGGGACAGGGGGCGTTGACACCTTC.